This note documents a single T cell receptor beta chain sequence. The antigen is unknown. Sequencing used immunoSEQ multiplex PCR; TCRdb keeps in-frame clones, though not all of them. The sample yields roughly 200,000 clones, about 68% seen once. This entry belongs to a study of shared clonotypes between healthy human individuals. General study points: The study drew on few donors, limiting represented genetic and exposure-history diversity. Rarefaction showed that sequencing of sorted subsets was incomplete (despite large depth).

A split of CD4+ cells into CD45RA+ naive and CD45RA-negative memory subsets was performed. Germline V gene data show CDR1 as SGHVS and CDR2 as FNYEAQ. Deletions cut 2 bases from V and 7 bases from J, with 14 bases between. The CDR3 has 15 amino acids. The gene calls are TRBV7-6 and TRBJ2-2; D not certain. This TCR was sampled from a man aged 25-40 years in good health. Sequencing was performed on memory CD4+ T cells sorted from blood. Stated subset: CD45RA-negative fraction. The DNA of the CDR3 is TGTGCCAGCAGCTTAACTGGGCAGGCCCTCGGGGAGCTGTTTTTT. Its translation: CASSLTGQALGELFF. Complete variable domain (other parts from reference TRBV7-6 and TRBJ2-2): GAGVSQSPRYKVTKRGQDVALRCDPISGHVSLYWYRQALGQGPEFLTYFNYEAQQDKSGLPNDRFSAERPEGSISTLTIQRTEQRDSAMYRCASSLTGQALGELFFGEGSRLTVL.